Here is one T cell receptor beta chain with its context. These data come from a study of blood T cell repertoires in COVID-19. Looking at the study overall: Samples of COVID-19 (acute and convalescent) were obtained from the United States, Italy and Spain. Nucleic acid was either cDNA or gDNA, and it came from T cells, B-cell-depleted T cells, or PBMCs.

Trimming pared 6 bases from V and 2 bases from J, leaving 26 bases between. Germline CDR1 is LNHDA and CDR2 is SQIVND (reference sequence). The CDR3 runs 18 residues. Per the authors' pipeline: Amplification of reference gene primers was used by the study to estimate nucleated cell counts. Clones were read by immunoSEQ multiplex PCR, and TCRdb kept only the in-frame ones, dropping some. V and J calls and clone size are copied from that table; D and trimming were computed from the DNA. Of tens of thousands of clones in the sample, roughly 89% were seen once. The chain uses TRBV19 and TRBJ2-7, with a tentative D call TRBD2 (5 bases). This receptor was obtained from a woman between 50 and 59 years old with acute or convalescent COVID-19. The sequencing input was peripheral blood. CDR3 region: CASSQQFGPGVQAYEQYF. The DNA for the CDR3 is TGTGCCAGTAGCCAGCAATTCGGACCCGGGGTCCAGGCCTACGAGCAGTACTTC.